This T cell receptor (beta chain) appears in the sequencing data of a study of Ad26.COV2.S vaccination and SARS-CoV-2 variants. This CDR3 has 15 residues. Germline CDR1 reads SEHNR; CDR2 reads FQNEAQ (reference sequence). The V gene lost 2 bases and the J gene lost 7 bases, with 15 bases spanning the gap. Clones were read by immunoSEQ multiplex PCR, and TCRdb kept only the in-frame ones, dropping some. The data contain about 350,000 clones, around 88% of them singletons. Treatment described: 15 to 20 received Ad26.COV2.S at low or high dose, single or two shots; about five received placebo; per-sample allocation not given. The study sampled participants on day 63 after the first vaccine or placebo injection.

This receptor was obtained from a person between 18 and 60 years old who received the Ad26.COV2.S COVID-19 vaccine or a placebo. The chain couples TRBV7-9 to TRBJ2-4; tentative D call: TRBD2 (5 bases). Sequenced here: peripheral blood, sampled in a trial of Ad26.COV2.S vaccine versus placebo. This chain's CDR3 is CASSLSRDRRNIQYF. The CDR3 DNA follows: TGTGCCAGCAGCTTAAGTCGGGATCGGAGGAACATTCAGTACTTC.